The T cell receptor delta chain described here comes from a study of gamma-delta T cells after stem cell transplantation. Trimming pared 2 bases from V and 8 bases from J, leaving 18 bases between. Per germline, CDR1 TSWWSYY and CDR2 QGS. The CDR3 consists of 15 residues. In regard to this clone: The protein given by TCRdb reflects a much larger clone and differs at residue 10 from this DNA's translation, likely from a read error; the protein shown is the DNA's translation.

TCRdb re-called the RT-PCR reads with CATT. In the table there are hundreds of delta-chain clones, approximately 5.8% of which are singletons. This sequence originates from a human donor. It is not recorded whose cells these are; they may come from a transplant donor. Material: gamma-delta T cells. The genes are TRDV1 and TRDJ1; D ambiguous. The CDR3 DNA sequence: TGTGCTCTTGGGGAAACACCGGGCGAACGCGGGAAACTCATCTTT. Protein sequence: CALGETPGERGKLIF.